This T cell receptor (beta chain) came from a study of neurological immune-mediated disorders. 5'RACE employing 10-nucleotide random UMIs yielded the cDNA. Every sequencing run drew on 15-18 subjects and yielded over 170 million TCR-beta sequences. TCRdb used MiXCR to reprocess the 5' RACE reads, holding one entry per CDR3 protein. The repertoire holds over 90,000 distinct CDR3 sequences, with roughly 10% as singletons. With 1 base removed from V and 5 bases from J, the gap between germline ends came to 8 bases. Germline loops: CDR1 SGHDN, CDR2 FVKESK. This CDR3 is 14 amino acids long. Time point given: longitudinal time-point 3.

The V call is TRBV14, the J call TRBJ1-4; D ambiguous. The sequence was collected from a female donor with HTLV-1-associated myelopathy (HAM/TSP). Material for sequencing was PBMCs. The CDR3, as DNA: TGTGCCAGCAGCCAAGTTGCAGTAAATGAAAAACTGTTTTTT. This gives the protein CASSQVAVNEKLFF.